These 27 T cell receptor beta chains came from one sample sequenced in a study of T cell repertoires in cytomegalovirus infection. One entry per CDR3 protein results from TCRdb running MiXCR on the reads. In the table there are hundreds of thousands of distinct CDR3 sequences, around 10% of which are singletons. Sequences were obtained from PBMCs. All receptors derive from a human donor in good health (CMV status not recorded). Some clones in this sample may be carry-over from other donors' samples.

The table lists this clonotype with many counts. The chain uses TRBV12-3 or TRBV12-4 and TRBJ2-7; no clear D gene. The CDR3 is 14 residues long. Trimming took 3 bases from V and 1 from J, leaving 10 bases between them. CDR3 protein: CASSLAANSYEQYF. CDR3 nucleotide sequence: TGTGCCAGCAGTTTGGCAGCAAATTCCTACGAGCAGTACTTC.

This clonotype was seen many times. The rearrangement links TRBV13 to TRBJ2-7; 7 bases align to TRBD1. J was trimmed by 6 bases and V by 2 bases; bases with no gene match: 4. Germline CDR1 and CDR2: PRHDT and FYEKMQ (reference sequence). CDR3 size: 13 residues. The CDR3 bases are TGTGCCAGCAGCTTATTAAGGGGGCGCGAGCAGTACTTC. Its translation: CASSLLRGREQYF.

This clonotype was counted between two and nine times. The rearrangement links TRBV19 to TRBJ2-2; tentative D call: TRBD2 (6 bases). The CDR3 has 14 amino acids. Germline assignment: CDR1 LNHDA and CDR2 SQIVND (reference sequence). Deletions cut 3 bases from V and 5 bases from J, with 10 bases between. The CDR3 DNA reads TGTGCCAGTAGTATGGAGGCGGGGACCGGGGAGCTGTTTTTT. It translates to CASSMEAGTGELFF.

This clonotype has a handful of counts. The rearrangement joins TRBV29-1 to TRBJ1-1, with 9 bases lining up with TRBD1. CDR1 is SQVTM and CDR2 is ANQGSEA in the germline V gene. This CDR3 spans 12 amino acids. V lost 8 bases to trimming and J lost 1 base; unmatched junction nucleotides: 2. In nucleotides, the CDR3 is TGCAGCACGGGACAGGGGAACACTGAAGCTTTCTTT. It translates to CSTGQGNTEAFF.

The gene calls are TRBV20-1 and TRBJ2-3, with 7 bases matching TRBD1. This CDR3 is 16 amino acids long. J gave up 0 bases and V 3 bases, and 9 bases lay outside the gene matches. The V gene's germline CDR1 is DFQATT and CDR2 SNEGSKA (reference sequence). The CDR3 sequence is CSASLRTGLSTDTQYF. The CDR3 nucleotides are TGCAGTGCTAGCCTGCGGACAGGCCTGAGCACAGATACGCAGTATTTT.

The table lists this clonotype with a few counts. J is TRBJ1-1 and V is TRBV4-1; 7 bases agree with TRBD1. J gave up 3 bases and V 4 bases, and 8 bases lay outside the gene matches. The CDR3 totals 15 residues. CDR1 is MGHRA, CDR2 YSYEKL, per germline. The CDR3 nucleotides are TGCGCCAGCAGCCCACAGGGGCCGGCCGACACTGAAGCTTTCTTT. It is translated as CASSPQGPADTEAFF.

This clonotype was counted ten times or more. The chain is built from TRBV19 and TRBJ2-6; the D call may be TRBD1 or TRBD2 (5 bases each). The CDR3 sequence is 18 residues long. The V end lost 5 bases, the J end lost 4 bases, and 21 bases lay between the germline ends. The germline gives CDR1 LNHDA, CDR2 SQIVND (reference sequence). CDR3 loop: CASSPGTGLHSGANVLTF. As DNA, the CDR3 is TGTGCCAGTAGTCCGGGCACAGGACTTCACTCCGGGGCCAACGTCCTGACTTTC.

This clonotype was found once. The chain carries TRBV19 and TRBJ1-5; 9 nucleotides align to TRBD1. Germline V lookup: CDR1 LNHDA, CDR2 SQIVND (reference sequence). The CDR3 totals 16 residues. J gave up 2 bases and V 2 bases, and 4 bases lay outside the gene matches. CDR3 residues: CASSILQGAGNQPQHF. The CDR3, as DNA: TGTGCCAGTAGTATATTACAGGGGGCCGGCAATCAGCCCCAGCATTTT.

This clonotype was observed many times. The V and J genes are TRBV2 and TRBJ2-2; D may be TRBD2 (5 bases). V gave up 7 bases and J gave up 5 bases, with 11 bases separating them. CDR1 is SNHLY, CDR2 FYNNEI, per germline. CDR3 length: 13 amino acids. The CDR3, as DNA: TGTGCCAGCACCACGGAGCGGACCGGGGAGCTGTTTTTT. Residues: CASTTERTGELFF.

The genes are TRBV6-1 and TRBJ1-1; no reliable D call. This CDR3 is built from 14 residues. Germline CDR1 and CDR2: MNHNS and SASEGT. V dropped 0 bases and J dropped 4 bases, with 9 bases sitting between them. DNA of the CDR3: TGTGCCAGCAGTGAAGCGCCCGGGGTCACTGAAGCTTTCTTT. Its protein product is CASSEAPGVTEAFF.

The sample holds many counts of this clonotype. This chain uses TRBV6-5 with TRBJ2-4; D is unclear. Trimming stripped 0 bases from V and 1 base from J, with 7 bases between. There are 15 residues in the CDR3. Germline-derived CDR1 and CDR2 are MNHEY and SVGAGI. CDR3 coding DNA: TGTGCCAGCAGTTACTCGATAGGGGCCAAAAACATTCAGTACTTC. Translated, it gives CASSYSIGAKNIQYF.

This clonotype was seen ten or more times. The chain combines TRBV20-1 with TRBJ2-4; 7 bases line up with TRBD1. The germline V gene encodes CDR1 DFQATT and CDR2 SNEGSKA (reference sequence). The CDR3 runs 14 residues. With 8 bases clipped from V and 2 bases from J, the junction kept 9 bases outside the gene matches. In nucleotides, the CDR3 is TGCAGTTTGAACAGGGGTCTGTCCAAAAACATTCAGTACTTC. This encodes CSLNRGLSKNIQYF.

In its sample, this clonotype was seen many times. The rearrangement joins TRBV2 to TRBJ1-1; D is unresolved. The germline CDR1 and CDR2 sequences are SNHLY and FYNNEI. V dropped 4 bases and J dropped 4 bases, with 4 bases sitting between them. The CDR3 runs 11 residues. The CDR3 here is CASSVRTEAFF. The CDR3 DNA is TGTGCCAGCAGTGTCCGCACTGAAGCTTTCTTT.

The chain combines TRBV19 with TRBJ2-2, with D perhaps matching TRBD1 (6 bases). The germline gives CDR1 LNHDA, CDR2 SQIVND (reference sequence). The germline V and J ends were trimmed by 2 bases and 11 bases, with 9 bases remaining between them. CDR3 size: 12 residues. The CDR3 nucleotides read TGTGCCAGTAGTATATTCAGGGGAGAGCTGTTTTTT. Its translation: CASSIFRGELFF.

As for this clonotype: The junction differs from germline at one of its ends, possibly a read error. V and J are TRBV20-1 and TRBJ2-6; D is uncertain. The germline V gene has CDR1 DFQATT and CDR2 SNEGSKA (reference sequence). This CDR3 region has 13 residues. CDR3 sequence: CSAPSSGSNVLTF. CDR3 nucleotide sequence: TGCAGTGCTCCGAGCTCTGGGTCCAACGTCCTGACTTTC.

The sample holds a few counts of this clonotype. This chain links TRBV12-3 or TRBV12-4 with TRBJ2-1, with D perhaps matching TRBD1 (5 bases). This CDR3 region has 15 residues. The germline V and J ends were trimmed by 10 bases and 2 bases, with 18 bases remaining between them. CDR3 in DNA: TGTGCCATCAAATTGGATCAGGGTCCCTACAATGAGCAGTTCTTC. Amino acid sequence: CAIKLDQGPYNEQFF.

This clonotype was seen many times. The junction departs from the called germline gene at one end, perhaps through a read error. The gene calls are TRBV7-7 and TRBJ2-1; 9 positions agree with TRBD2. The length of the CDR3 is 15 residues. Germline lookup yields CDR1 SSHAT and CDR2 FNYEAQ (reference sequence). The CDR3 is CASSGGTSRYNEQFF. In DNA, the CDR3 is TGTGCTAGCAGCGGGGGGACATCCAGATACAATGAGCAGTTCTTC.

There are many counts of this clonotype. This chain's CDR3 is CASSAGHNNYGYTF. CDR3 nucleotide sequence: TGTGCCAGCAGCGCGGGACACAACAACTATGGCTACACCTTC. V is TRBV7-2 and J is TRBJ1-2, with D tentatively TRBD1 (6 bases). Per germline, CDR1 SGHTA and CDR2 FQGNSA. V was shortened by 5 bases and J by 2 bases, with 12 bases between the two germline ends. This CDR3 is built from 14 residues.

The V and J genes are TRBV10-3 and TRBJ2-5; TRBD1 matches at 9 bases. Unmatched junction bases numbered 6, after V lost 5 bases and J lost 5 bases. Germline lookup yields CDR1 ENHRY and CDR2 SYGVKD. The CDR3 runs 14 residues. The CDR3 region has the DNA TGTGCCATCAGTCAACAGGGGGCGAGGGAGACCCAGTACTTC. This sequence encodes CAISQQGARETQYF.

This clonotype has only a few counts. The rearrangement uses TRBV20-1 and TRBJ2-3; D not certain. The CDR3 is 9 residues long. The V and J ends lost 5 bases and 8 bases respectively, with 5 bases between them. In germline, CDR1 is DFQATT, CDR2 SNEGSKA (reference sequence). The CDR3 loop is CSAPGTQYF. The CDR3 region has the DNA TGCAGTGCTCCAGGTACGCAGTATTTT.

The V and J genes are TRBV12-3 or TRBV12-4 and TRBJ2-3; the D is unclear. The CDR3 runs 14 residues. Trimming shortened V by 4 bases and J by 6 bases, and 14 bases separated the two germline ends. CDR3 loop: CASSSQEIQDTQYF. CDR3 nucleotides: TGTGCCAGCAGTTCTCAGGAGATCCAGGATACGCAGTATTTT.

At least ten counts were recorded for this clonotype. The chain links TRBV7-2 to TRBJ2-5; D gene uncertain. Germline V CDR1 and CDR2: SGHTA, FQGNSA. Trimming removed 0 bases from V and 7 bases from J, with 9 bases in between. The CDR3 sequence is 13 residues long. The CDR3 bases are TGTGCCAGCAGCTTAGCCGCATCGCCGACCCAGTACTTC. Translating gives CASSLAASPTQYF.

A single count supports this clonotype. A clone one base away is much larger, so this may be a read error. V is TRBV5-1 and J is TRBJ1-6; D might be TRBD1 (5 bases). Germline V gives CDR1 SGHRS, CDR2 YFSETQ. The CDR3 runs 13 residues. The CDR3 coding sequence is TGCGCCTGCAGTAATCCAGGGACGACACCCCTCCACTTT. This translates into CACSNPGTTPLHF. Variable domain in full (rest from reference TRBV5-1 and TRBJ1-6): KAGVTQTPRYLIKTRGQQVTLSCSPISGHRSVSWYQQTPGQGLQFLFEYFSETQRNKGNFPGRFSGRQFSNSRSEMNVSTLELGDSALYLCACSNPGTTPLHFGNGTRLTVT.

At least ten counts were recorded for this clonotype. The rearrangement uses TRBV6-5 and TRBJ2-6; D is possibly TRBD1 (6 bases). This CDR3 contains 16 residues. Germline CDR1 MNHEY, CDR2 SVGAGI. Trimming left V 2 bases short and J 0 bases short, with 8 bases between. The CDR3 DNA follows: TGTGCCAGCAGTTACCGGGACAACTCTGGGGCCAACGTCCTGACTTTC. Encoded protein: CASSYRDNSGANVLTF.

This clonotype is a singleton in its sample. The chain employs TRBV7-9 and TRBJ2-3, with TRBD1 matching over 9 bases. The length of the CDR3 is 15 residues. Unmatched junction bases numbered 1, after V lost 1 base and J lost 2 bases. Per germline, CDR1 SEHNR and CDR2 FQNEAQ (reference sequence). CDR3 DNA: TGTGCCAGCAGCTTAGGGACAGGGGCCACAGATACGCAGTATTTT. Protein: CASSLGTGATDTQYF.

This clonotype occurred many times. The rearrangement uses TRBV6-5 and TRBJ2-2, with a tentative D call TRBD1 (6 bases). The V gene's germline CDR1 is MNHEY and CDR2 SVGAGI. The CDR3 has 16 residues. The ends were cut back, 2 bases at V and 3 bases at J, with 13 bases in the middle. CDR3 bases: TGTGCCAGCAGTTACAACCTGGACAGCCACACCGGGGAGCTGTTTTTT. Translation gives CASSYNLDSHTGELFF.

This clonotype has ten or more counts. CDR3 amino acids: CASSSMAGSSYEQYF. In DNA, the CDR3 is TGTGCCAGCAGCTCGATGGCGGGGAGCTCCTACGAGCAGTACTTC. The rearrangement joins TRBV7-2 to TRBJ2-7, with D tentatively TRBD2 (6 bases). This CDR3 is 15 amino acids long. The V gene's germline CDR1 is SGHTA and CDR2 FQGNSA. V was clipped by 4 bases and J by 0 bases, with 13 bases between them.